The 24 T cell receptor beta chains below were found in one sample sequenced in a study of cytomegalovirus exposure and HLA in healthy donors listed by TCRdb under 2017. Library preparation employed the immunoSEQ multiplex PCR assay. For the multiplex PCR, a mixture combining 60 forward primers for TCR Vbeta segments and 13 reverse primers for TCR Jbeta segments was used. In TCRdb, the immuneACCESS table is reduced to in-frame sequences with V and J assigned. These tables do not hold every clone; where another copy was compared, an unresolved V gene accounts for under half, and the others remain unexplained. This sample gives around 130,000 clones in total; less than 80% of them show up just once. Of the sample, around 6.6% is held by the ten largest clones. Sequenced input: PBMCs. The receptors were sampled from a man aged 35 to 55 in good health and CMV-seropositive.

The V call is TRBV28, the J call TRBJ2-2; 9 bases are a match to TRBD1. CDR1 is MDHEN, CDR2 SYDVKM, per germline. V trimming: 7 bases; J trimming: 7 bases; junction bases outside the gene matches: 7. CDR3 size: 14 residues. CDR3 nucleotides: TGTGCCAGCATTCACGGGACAGGGATCGGGGAGCTGTTTTTT. This codes for CASIHGTGIGELFF.

The chain uses TRBV5-1 and TRBJ2-3; 10 bases fit TRBD2. This CDR3 has 18 residues. After removal of 4 bases from V and 1 base from J, the junction contained 12 bases not matched to a gene. The germline V gene encodes CDR1 SGHRS and CDR2 YFSETQ. The CDR3 loop is CASSPGSGRASGTDTQYF. DNA of the CDR3: TGCGCCAGCAGCCCTGGGAGCGGGAGGGCCTCGGGCACAGATACGCAGTATTTT.

This clone occurred once. The genes are TRBV5-1 and TRBJ2-7, with 10 bases fitting TRBD1. This CDR3 region has 16 residues. After removal of 1 base from V and 3 bases from J, the junction contained 7 bases not matched to a gene. Germline CDR1 and CDR2: SGHRS and YFSETQ. In DNA, the CDR3 is TGCGCCAGCAGCTTGTTGGCCGGGACAGGGGACTACGAGCAGTACTTC. Translation: CASSLLAGTGDYEQYF.

V gene TRBV9 combines with J gene TRBJ2-7; 7 bases are a match to TRBD2. The germline gives CDR1 SGDLS, CDR2 YYNGEE. V shed 2 bases and J 2 bases; nucleotides not matched to a gene: 10. The CDR3 totals 16 residues. CDR3 protein: CASSVSLLAPTYEQYF. Written as DNA, the CDR3 is TGTGCCAGCAGCGTCTCCTTACTAGCGCCCACCTACGAGCAGTACTTC.

This clone turned up a few times. This sequence joins TRBV27 and TRBJ2-1, with 7 bases aligning to TRBD2. CDR1 and CDR2 from the germline V gene are MNHEY and SMNVEV (reference sequence). The junction had 16 bases not matched to a gene; V was cut back by 6 bases and J by 8 bases. CDR3 length equals 16 residues. The CDR3 nucleotides read TGTGCCAGCAGGGTCTTGGGGGGGGATAATACGTATGAGCAGTTCTTC. It specifies CASRVLGGDNTYEQFF.

The rearrangement joins TRBV5-1 to TRBJ2-3, with TRBD1 identical over 10 bases. Trimming removed 0 bases from V and 3 bases from J; junction bases left unmatched: 1. The CDR3 is made up of 15 amino acids. CDR1 and CDR2 from the germline V gene are SGHRS and YFSETQ. In nucleotides, the CDR3 is TGCGCCAGCAGCTTGGAGGGACAGGGGACAGATACGCAGTATTTT. It is translated as CASSLEGQGTDTQYF.

The J gene is TRBJ2-1, the V gene TRBV2; D may be TRBD2 (5 bases). CDR1 is SNHLY, CDR2 FYNNEI, per germline. This CDR3 has 14 amino acids. Trimming stripped 6 bases from V and 5 bases from J, with 14 bases between. The DNA of the CDR3 is TGTGCCAGCAGGCGCGAGGGTGGGGACAATGAGCAGTTCTTC. Translation gives CASRREGGDNEQFF.

The genes are TRBV29-1 and TRBJ2-1; possibly TRBD2 for D (5 bases). CDR3 size: 14 residues. The V and J ends lost 3 bases and 1 base respectively, with 10 bases between them. Germline V CDR1 and CDR2: SQVTM, ANQGSEA. In DNA form, the CDR3 reads TGCAGCGTTGACGGGTGGAGGTCCTACAATGAGCAGTTCTTC. It translates to CSVDGWRSYNEQFF.

The V gene is TRBV5-1, the J gene TRBJ2-7; no definite D call. Germline lookup yields CDR1 SGHRS and CDR2 YFSETQ. CDR3 length: 9 amino acids. Trimming stripped 9 bases from V and 6 bases from J, with 7 bases between. CDR3 amino acids: CATFREQYF. For the CDR3, the DNA is TGCGCCACCTTTCGCGAGCAGTACTTC. Complete variable domain (other parts from reference TRBV5-1 and TRBJ2-7): KAGVTQTPRYLIKTRGQQVTLSCSPISGHRSVSWYQQTPGQGLQFLFEYFSETQRNKGNFPGRFSGRQFSNSRSEMNVSTLELGDSALYLCATFREQYFGPGTRLTVT.

The chain carries TRBV28 and TRBJ2-5; 12 bases map to TRBD2. CDR1 is MDHEN, CDR2 SYDVKM, per germline. Trimming cost V 2 bases and J 2 bases; bases outside gene matches: 0. This CDR3 has 15 residues. CDR3 in amino acids: CASSLLAGGQETQYF. CDR3 sequence (DNA): TGTGCCAGCAGTTTACTAGCGGGGGGGCAAGAGACCCAGTACTTC.

This rearrangement joins TRBV19 to TRBJ1-1, with TRBD1 matching over 7 bases. Germline lookup yields CDR1 LNHDA and CDR2 SQIVND (reference sequence). The junction had 8 bases not matched to a gene; V was cut back by 4 bases and J by 0 bases. The CDR3 loop spans 16 amino acids. Here the CDR3 DNA reads TGTGCCAGTAGTAGACTAAGGGACAGCATGAACACTGAAGCTTTCTTT. As protein: CASSRLRDSMNTEAFF.

The chain carries TRBV9 and TRBJ2-3; D is possibly TRBD2 (6 bases). V lost 3 bases, J lost 4 bases, and 15 bases lay in between. The CDR3 is made up of 15 amino acids. Germline V gene data show CDR1 as SGDLS and CDR2 as YYNGEE. The CDR3 sequence: CASSAVEGRADTQYF. The DNA for the CDR3 is TGTGCCAGCAGCGCGGTGGAGGGCCGGGCAGATACGCAGTATTTT.

This chain connects TRBV6-5 to TRBJ2-5; a weak D match, TRBD2 (6 bases). CDR3 length equals 14 residues. CDR1 and CDR2 from the germline V gene are MNHEY and SVGAGI. V gave up 6 bases and J gave up 1 base, with 12 bases separating them. The CDR3 DNA reads as TGTGCCAGCAGAGACGGAGGGGCCCAAGAGACCCAGTACTTC. Translation gives CASRDGGAQETQYF.

This rearrangement joins TRBV2 to TRBJ2-1; 9 nucleotides match TRBD1. This CDR3 is 16 amino acids long. The V and J ends lost 7 bases and 3 bases, in that order; junction bases with no gene match: 10. In germline, CDR1 is SNHLY, CDR2 FYNNEI. DNA for the CDR3: TGTGCCAGCAATCCTTCCGGGACAGGGAACTACAATGAGCAGTTCTTC. It translates to CASNPSGTGNYNEQFF. Together with reference TRBV2 and TRBJ2-1, the CDR3 gives the full variable domain: EPEVTQTPSHQVTQMGQEVILRCVPISNHLYFYWYRQILGQKVEFLVSFYNNEISEKSEIFDDQFSVERPDGSNFTLKIRSTKLEDSAMYFCASNPSGTGNYNEQFFGPGTRLTVL.

The chain uses TRBV11-2 and TRBJ2-7, with TRBD1 matching over 8 bases. CDR3 length: 15 residues. CDR1 SGHAT and CDR2 FQNNGV come from the germline V gene. V was clipped by 1 base and J by 5 bases; unmatched bases: 7. The CDR3 region is CASSLVAGGMDEQYF. Here the CDR3 DNA reads TGTGCCAGCAGCTTAGTTGCAGGGGGCATGGACGAGCAGTACTTC.

The rearrangement uses TRBV18 and TRBJ2-1, with D possibly matching TRBD2 (5 bases). With 3 bases removed from V and 2 bases from J, the gap between germline ends came to 11 bases. In germline, CDR1 is KGHSH, CDR2 LQKENI. This CDR3 comprises 15 residues. The CDR3 sequence: CASSPRDPTYNEQFF. CDR3 coding DNA: TGTGCCAGCTCACCTCGGGATCCTACCTACAATGAGCAGTTCTTC.

This chain connects TRBV30 to TRBJ2-3; 9 bases align to TRBD1. Germline CDR1 is GTSNPN and CDR2 is SVGIG (reference sequence). The junction had 23 bases not matched to a gene; V was cut back by 3 bases and J by 7 bases. The CDR3 runs to 19 residues. CDR3 sequence (DNA): TGTGCCTGGAGGATCGGCACCCTTACCGGGACAGGGAATAGAAATACGCAGTATTTT. Its protein product is CAWRIGTLTGTGNRNTQYF.

The chain combines TRBV5-1 with TRBJ1-4; 8 bases fit TRBD1. The CDR3 is 14 residues long. The V segment lost 4 bases and the J segment 3 bases; nucleotides outside the gene matches: 2. Germline assignment: CDR1 SGHRS and CDR2 YFSETQ. The CDR3 is CASSRTGPNEKLFF. DNA of the CDR3: TGCGCCAGCAGCCGGACAGGGCCTAATGAAAAACTGTTTTTT.

The chain uses TRBV7-8 and TRBJ1-6; 11 positions agree with TRBD1. Germline CDR1 SGHVS, CDR2 FQNEAQ. This CDR3 is 16 amino acids long. With V trimmed by 1 base and J by 7 bases, 3 bases remained unmatched. CDR3 nucleotide sequence: TGTGCCAGCAGCTTAGGGACAGGGGGCGAGAATTCACCCCTCCACTTT. It is translated as CASSLGTGGENSPLHF.

V usage is TRBV10-3 and J usage is TRBJ1-5; D possibly corresponds to TRBD1 (6 bases). Trimming removed 2 bases from V and 7 bases from J, with 12 bases in between. The CDR3 runs to 14 residues. CDR1 and CDR2 from the germline V gene are ENHRY and SYGVKD. The CDR3 DNA reads as TGTGCCATCAGTGAGAGGGCAGGGGAGCAGCCCCAGCATTTT. This translates into CAISERAGEQPQHF.

The genes are TRBV4-1 and TRBJ2-3; 10 bases agree with TRBD2. The CDR3 length is 15 residues. Germline CDR1 and CDR2: MGHRA and YSYEKL. J lost 5 bases, V lost 4 bases, and 6 bases had no gene match. The DNA of the CDR3 is TGCGCCAGCAGCCCTCTAGCGGGGGCGGGAGATACGCAGTATTTT. It is translated as CASSPLAGAGDTQYF.

In its sample, this clone was seen a few times. The V gene is TRBV4-1, the J gene TRBJ2-3, with 9 bases aligning to TRBD2. In germline, CDR1 is MGHRA, CDR2 YSYEKL. Trimming at V came to 0 bases and at J to 4 bases, leaving 8 bases not matched to a gene. The CDR3 totals 17 residues. CDR3 DNA: TGCGCCAGCAGCCAAGATCTAGCTAGCGGGAATGCAGATACGCAGTATTTT. Translating gives CASSQDLASGNADTQYF.

This clone turned up a few times. The rearrangement uses TRBV5-5 and TRBJ2-7, with TRBD1 identical over 7 bases. The CDR3 consists of 12 residues. Germline V gene sequence: CDR1 SGHKS, CDR2 YYEKEE (reference sequence). V lost 3 bases and J lost 11; bases outside the gene matches: 8. The CDR3 region is CASSSGTELEYF. The CDR3 DNA reads as TGTGCCAGCAGCTCCGGGACAGAGTTAGAGTACTTC.

V usage is TRBV2 and J usage is TRBJ1-1; TRBD1 is a possible D gene (5 bases). V lost 10 bases and J 5 bases, leaving 14 bases between the germline ends. The CDR3 has 12 amino acids. The V gene's germline CDR1 is SNHLY and CDR2 FYNNEI. This CDR3 is CATRPGGTEAFF. Written as DNA, the CDR3 is TGTGCCACCCGCCCGGGGGGGACTGAAGCTTTCTTT.